Following are 22 T cell receptor beta chains from one sample sequenced in a study of T cells in Graves' hyperthyroidism and ophthalmopathy. Researchers took RNA transcripts and amplified the TCR beta CDR3 regions from them. The study used the HTBI primer set for a first-round RT-PCR of the TCR CDR3. TCRdb re-called the multiplex PCR reads with MiXCR, one entry per CDR3 protein. The sample carries hundreds of thousands of distinct CDR3 sequences, roughly 14% recorded once. Sequencing was done on a sample of blood. All receptors come from a woman between 50 and 59 years old with Graves' ophthalmopathy.

The sample holds many counts of this clonotype. The chain joins TRBV28 to TRBJ2-1; 10 positions agree with TRBD2. V shed 5 bases and J 4 bases; nucleotides not matched to a gene: 5. This CDR3 region has 15 residues. Germline V gives CDR1 MDHEN, CDR2 SYDVKM. The CDR3 spells CASSKTSGDYNEQFF. The DNA of the CDR3 is TGTGCCAGCAGTAAAACTAGCGGGGATTACAATGAGCAGTTCTTC.

J is TRBJ2-5 and V is TRBV7-2, with a possible D match to TRBD2 (6 bases). The CDR3 consists of 14 residues. V lost 5 bases and J 5 bases, leaving 15 bases between the germline ends. Germline V CDR1 and CDR2: SGHTA, FQGNSA. CDR3 residues: CASSVSGSQETQYF. In nucleotides, the CDR3 is TGTGCCAGCAGCGTTTCCGGGAGTCAGGAGACCCAGTACTTC.

In this sample, this clonotype turned up many times. V and J are TRBV24-1 and TRBJ2-5, with D unclear. Trimming took 5 bases from V and 5 from J, leaving 14 bases between them. Germline V gene sequence: CDR1 KGHDR, CDR2 SFDVKD. The CDR3 covers 14 residues. CDR3: CATSGVGYEETQYF. In DNA, the CDR3 is TGTGCCACCAGTGGAGTGGGTTACGAGGAGACCCAGTACTTC.

This clonotype appeared many times. The chain recombines TRBV18 with TRBJ1-2; no firm D call. The germline V and J ends were trimmed by 5 bases and 6 bases, with 16 bases remaining between them. CDR3 length: 14 residues. Germline-derived CDR1 and CDR2 are KGHSH and LQKENI. The CDR3 is CASSRNPSADGYTF. CDR3 coding DNA: TGTGCCAGCTCAAGGAACCCCTCGGCCGATGGCTACACCTTC.

This clonotype was recorded many times. The chain is built from TRBV28 and TRBJ2-1; 10 bases fit TRBD2. CDR1 MDHEN and CDR2 SYDVKM come from the germline V gene. The trim removed 4 bases at V and 2 bases at J, leaving 11 bases unmatched. The CDR3 has 18 residues. The CDR3 DNA reads as TGTGCCAGCAGTTCGGACACTCTAGCGGGAGTTCCCTACAATGAGCAGTTCTTC. Translating gives CASSSDTLAGVPYNEQFF. The whole variable domain, filled in from reference TRBV28 and TRBJ2-1, reads DVKVTQSSRYLVKRTGEKVFLECVQDMDHENMFWYRQDPGLGLRLIYFSYDVKMKEKGDIPEGYSVSREKKERFSLILESASTNQTSMYLCASSSDTLAGVPYNEQFFGPGTRLTVL.

There are a few counts of this clonotype. The chain joins TRBV27 to TRBJ2-2; 7 bases match TRBD2. The J segment lost 6 bases and the V segment lost 5 bases, leaving 15 bases of the junction unmatched. Looked up from germline, CDR1 is MNHEY and CDR2 is SMNVEV (reference sequence). This CDR3 is built from 17 residues. CDR3 residues: CASSPIGASGPAGELFF. CDR3 DNA: TGTGCCAGCAGTCCTATAGGGGCTAGCGGACCCGCCGGGGAGCTGTTTTTT.

The rearrangement uses TRBV6-2 or TRBV6-3 and TRBJ1-2, with 8 bases fitting TRBD1. Germline CDR1 and CDR2: MNHEY and SVGEGT. The J segment lost 5 bases and the V segment lost 0 bases, leaving 8 bases of the junction unmatched. CDR3 length: 16 amino acids. The CDR3 is CASSYSGTGKEYGYTF. DNA for the CDR3: TGTGCCAGCAGTTACTCGGGGACAGGAAAGGAATATGGCTACACCTTC.

This clonotype appeared many times. V usage is TRBV28 and J usage is TRBJ1-6; no reliable D call. Germline V gives CDR1 MDHEN, CDR2 SYDVKM. V gave up 3 bases and J gave up 6 bases, with 12 bases separating them. The CDR3 runs 15 residues. The CDR3 is CASSLSAGINSPLHF. CDR3 bases: TGTGCCAGCAGTTTGTCAGCGGGGATTAATTCACCCCTCCACTTT.

This clonotype occurred many times. This chain joins TRBV12-3 or TRBV12-4 and TRBJ2-4, with a tentative D call TRBD1 (6 bases). V lost 5 bases to trimming and J lost 4 bases, with 12 bases between them. This CDR3 comprises 14 residues. The CDR3 here is CASSKDRSKNIQYF. The CDR3 nucleotides are TGTGCCAGCAGTAAGGACAGATCAAAAAACATTCAGTACTTC.

This clonotype was counted at least ten times. V and J are TRBV7-8 and TRBJ2-5; TRBD1 aligns across 9 bases. Germline V gene sequence: CDR1 SGHVS, CDR2 FQNEAQ. The CDR3 length is 16 residues. With 1 base clipped from V and 2 bases from J, the junction kept 5 bases outside the gene matches. CDR3 coding DNA: TGTGCCAGCAGCTTAGAAGGGACAGGGCTACAAGAGACCCAGTACTTC. Its translation is CASSLEGTGLQETQYF.

This clonotype showed up many times. The J gene is TRBJ2-7, the V gene TRBV7-6; 10 bases match TRBD2. V dropped 5 bases and J dropped 7; count of bases not matched to a gene: 11. This CDR3 has 15 amino acids. CDR1 and CDR2 (germline): SGHVS, FNYEAQ. CDR3 sequence reads: CASSLGASGRGEQYF. Written as DNA, the CDR3 is TGTGCCAGCAGCCTTGGGGCTAGCGGGAGAGGAGAGCAGTACTTC.

This clonotype was detected a few times. The V call is TRBV7-8, the J call TRBJ1-2; weak D call: TRBD1 (5 bases). There are 20 residues in the CDR3. V was clipped by 1 base and J by 4 bases, with 28 bases between them. Germline V lookup: CDR1 SGHVS, CDR2 FQNEAQ. In DNA, the CDR3 is TGTGCCAGCAGCTTAGTTTCAGGCGCTCGGTCTCTTTCCGGGGCCTATGGCTACACCTTC. It specifies CASSLVSGARSLSGAYGYTF.

This clonotype came up many times. This chain uses TRBV28 with TRBJ2-1; TRBD2 agrees at 11 bases. This CDR3 region has 16 residues. Germline loops: CDR1 MDHEN, CDR2 SYDVKM. Losses at the gene ends were 2 bases for V and 7 bases for J; bases not matched to a gene: 7. CDR3 residues: CASSLVLAGVGNEQFF. CDR3 nucleotide sequence: TGTGCCAGCAGTTTAGTACTAGCGGGAGTGGGAAATGAGCAGTTCTTC.

This clonotype was observed at least ten times. This chain uses TRBV7-2 with TRBJ2-7; 7 positions match TRBD2. Germline values: CDR1 SGHTA, CDR2 FQGNSA. The CDR3 is 16 amino acids. V shed 0 bases, J shed 5 bases, and the junction held 10 bases outside the gene matches. CDR3 amino acids: CASSLALSGGTHEQYF. CDR3 DNA: TGTGCCAGCAGCTTAGCGTTGTCGGGAGGCACCCACGAGCAGTACTTC.

As DNA, the CDR3 is TGCGCCAGCAGCCAAGGGTCCACTACTAACTATGGCTACACCTTC. The encoded protein is CASSQGSTTNYGYTF. This rearrangement joins TRBV4-1 to TRBJ1-2; D call uncertain. The CDR3 runs to 15 residues. Germline loops: CDR1 MGHRA, CDR2 YSYEKL. Between the trimmed V and J ends, which lost 1 base and 0 bases, there was a span of 9 bases.

This clonotype appeared many times. V gene TRBV7-2 combines with J gene TRBJ2-7; D gene ambiguous. V was clipped by 5 bases and J by 0 bases, with 17 bases between them. The CDR3 loop spans 16 amino acids. The germline V gene has CDR1 SGHTA and CDR2 FQGNSA. The CDR3 loop reads CASSRTPALSSYEQYF. The CDR3 DNA follows: TGTGCCAGCAGCCGAACGCCAGCGCTCAGCTCCTACGAGCAGTACTTC. Filled out from reference TRBV7-2 and TRBJ2-7, the complete variable domain reads GAGVSQSPSNKVTEKGKDVELRCDPISGHTALYWYRQSLGQGLEFLIYFQGNSAPDKSGLPSDRFSAERTGGSVSTLTIQRTQQEDSAVYLCASSRTPALSSYEQYFGPGTRLTVT.

As to this clonotype: An end of the junction differs from the germline gene, which may be a read error. The rearrangement uses TRBV6-9 and TRBJ2-2; D possibly corresponds to TRBD2 (5 bases). Germline values: CDR1 MNHGY, CDR2 SVAAGI. The length of the CDR3 is 16 residues. This CDR3 is CVSSYGLVGGTGELFF. In DNA, the CDR3 is TGTGTCAGCAGTTACGGGTTAGTCGGCGGGACCGGGGAGCTGTTTTTT.

This clonotype was picked up many times. The chain couples TRBV29-1 to TRBJ1-1; D gene uncertain. Germline V gives CDR1 SQVTM, CDR2 ANQGSEA. The CDR3 totals 13 residues. V gave up 6 bases and J gave up 0 bases, with 11 bases separating them. CDR3 DNA: TGCAGCGTCGAGGATAACATGAACACTGAAGCTTTCTTT. It is translated as CSVEDNMNTEAFF.

The V call is TRBV19, the J call TRBJ1-1, with 7 bases matching TRBD1. V shed 9 bases and J 5 bases; nucleotides not matched to a gene: 12. The germline gives CDR1 LNHDA, CDR2 SQIVND (reference sequence). This CDR3 is 14 amino acids long. The CDR3 DNA follows: TGTGCCAGCAATCCGGGACAGTTAACAACTGAAGCTTTCTTT. It codes for CASNPGQLTTEAFF.

This clonotype was counted ten times or more. The rearrangement uses TRBV10-3 and TRBJ2-7, with 12 bases fitting TRBD2. The V gene's germline CDR1 is ENHRY and CDR2 SYGVKD. Trimming took 3 bases from V and 3 from J; bases not matched to a gene: 6. The CDR3 covers 16 residues. In DNA, the CDR3 is TGTGCCATCAGTGATACCCGGACTAGCGGGAACTACGAGCAGTACTTC. Translated: CAISDTRTSGNYEQYF.

This clonotype was detected ten times or more. The V gene is TRBV12-3 or TRBV12-4, the J gene TRBJ1-1, with D unclear. Trimming removed 6 bases from V and 0 bases from J, with 11 bases in between. The CDR3 sequence is 14 residues long. CDR3 sequence reads: CASRMDPMNTEAFF. The CDR3 bases are TGTGCCAGCAGGATGGACCCCATGAACACTGAAGCTTTCTTT.

This clonotype was counted at least ten times. The chain links TRBV3-1 to TRBJ1-1, with D maybe TRBD1 (6 bases). Germline V gene lookup returns CDR1 LGHDT and CDR2 YNNKEL (reference sequence). The CDR3 extends over 13 amino acids. Trimming removed 2 bases from V and 4 bases from J, with 8 bases in between. As DNA, the CDR3 is TGTGCCAGCAGCCAACACAGGGTCACTGAAGCTTTCTTT. This gives the protein CASSQHRVTEAFF.